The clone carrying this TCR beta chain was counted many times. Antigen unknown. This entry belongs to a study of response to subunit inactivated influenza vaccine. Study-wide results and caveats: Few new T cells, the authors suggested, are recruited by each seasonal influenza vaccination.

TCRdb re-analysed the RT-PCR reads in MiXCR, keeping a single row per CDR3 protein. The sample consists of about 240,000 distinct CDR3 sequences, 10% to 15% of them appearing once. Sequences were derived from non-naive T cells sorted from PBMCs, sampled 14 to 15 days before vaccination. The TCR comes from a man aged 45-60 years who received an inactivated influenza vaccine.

Here the CDR3 reads CASSQDFGAGADTQYF. DNA of the CDR3: TGCGCCAGCAGCCAAGATTTCGGAGCGGGAGCAGATACGCAGTATTTT. The genes are TRBV4-3 and TRBJ2-3, with TRBD2 matching 8 bases. The CDR3 sequence is 16 residues long. Trimming cost V 0 bases and J 4 bases; bases outside gene matches: 6. Germline V gene lookup returns CDR1 LGHNA and CDR2 YSLEER.